The 26 T cell receptor beta chains reported below all come from one sample, sequenced in a study of blood T cell repertoires in COVID-19. Here immunoSEQ multiplex PCR was the method, and the copy in TCRdb shows in-frame clones only, minus some. The sample has around 150,000 clones; 60% to 85% are singletons. Sequencing was performed on peripheral blood. These receptors were collected from a man aged 60 to 69 with acute or convalescent COVID-19.

Of note for this clone: Other nucleotide sequences in the sample specify the same CDR3. The gene calls are TRBV11-3 and TRBJ2-7, with 7 nucleotides matching TRBD1. CDR1 is SGHNT and CDR2 is YENEEA in the germline V gene. V trimming: 4 bases; J trimming: 3 bases; junction bases outside the gene matches: 3. The CDR3 is 13 residues long. CDR3 residues: CASSSRDSYEQYF. Written as DNA, the CDR3 is TGTGCCAGCAGCTCCCGGGACAGCTACGAGCAGTACTTC.

CDR3 in amino acids: CASSDSGGARNEQFF. The CDR3 DNA reads as TGTGCCAGCAGTGATAGCGGGGGGGCGCGAAATGAGCAGTTCTTC. The V call is TRBV6-2 or TRBV6-3, the J call TRBJ2-1, with 11 bases lining up with TRBD2. Germline V gene sequence: CDR1 MNHEY, CDR2 SVGEGT. V lost 5 bases, J lost 7 bases, and 7 bases stayed unmatched. This CDR3 comprises 15 residues.

The chain carries TRBV29-1 and TRBJ2-1; possible D gene TRBD2, 7 bases. The length of the CDR3 is 13 residues. The V and J ends lost 4 bases and 6 bases respectively, with 13 bases between them. CDR1 is SQVTM, CDR2 ANQGSEA, per germline. DNA for the CDR3: TGCAGCGTTGGGGGGGGCAGGGGCAATGAGCAGTTCTTC. The encoded protein is CSVGGGRGNEQFF.

The chain recombines TRBV12-3 or TRBV12-4 with TRBJ2-7, with TRBD1 as a possible D gene (6 bases). This CDR3 is 12 amino acids long. The V and J ends lost 5 bases and 6 bases respectively, with 11 bases between them. The CDR3 coding sequence is TGTGCCAGCAGTCAAACAGGGCTCGAGCAGTACTTC. Translating it yields CASSQTGLEQYF.

The chain combines TRBV27 with TRBJ2-1, with 10 bases lining up with TRBD2. Losses at the gene ends were 5 bases for V and 10 bases for J; bases not matched to a gene: 11. CDR1 MNHEY and CDR2 SMNVEV come from the germline V gene (reference sequence). The CDR3 consists of 15 residues. The CDR3, as DNA: TGTGCCAGCAGTCCCACCCTTGAGACTAGCGGGGAGCAGTTCTTC. Its translation: CASSPTLETSGEQFF.

This clone was counted a few times. This chain uses TRBV19 with TRBJ2-2, with a tentative D call TRBD2 (6 bases). The CDR3 sequence is 16 residues long. V lost 1 base to trimming and J lost 5 bases, with 14 bases between them. Germline CDR1 reads LNHDA; CDR2 reads SQIVND (reference sequence). CDR3 nucleotides: TGTGCCAGTAGTATAGGAGGAGGGCGGAGTACCGGGGAGCTGTTTTTT. This encodes CASSIGGGRSTGELFF.

The chain couples TRBV5-4 to TRBJ2-7; 8 bases match TRBD1. Germline-derived CDR1 and CDR2 are SGHNT and YYREEE (reference sequence). This CDR3 is 14 amino acids long. Losses at the gene ends were 4 bases for V and 7 bases for J; bases not matched to a gene: 10. CDR3 sequence: CASSLATGVLEQYF. As DNA, the CDR3 is TGTGCCAGCAGCCTTGCGACAGGGGTTCTGGAGCAGTACTTC.

Only a few counts were recorded for this clone. The CDR3 nucleotides are TGTGCCGTGGGGCAGGGAGGTCAGCCCCAGCATTTT. The encoded protein is CAVGQGGQPQHF. The genes are TRBV27 and TRBJ1-5; perhaps TRBD1 as D (5 bases). There are 12 residues in the CDR3. V was shortened by 11 bases and J by 6 bases, with 14 bases between the two germline ends. Germline lookup yields CDR1 MNHEY and CDR2 SMNVEV (reference sequence).

The J gene is TRBJ2-1, the V gene TRBV5-6; tentative D call: TRBD2 (5 bases). The CDR3 has 14 residues. Trimming shortened V by 0 bases and J by 6 bases, and 10 bases separated the two germline ends. Germline loops: CDR1 SGHDT, CDR2 YYEEEE. The CDR3 sequence is CASSLVSVINEQFF. The CDR3 DNA reads TGTGCCAGCAGCTTGGTTAGCGTGATCAATGAGCAGTTCTTC.

This rearrangement joins TRBV6-5 to TRBJ1-2, with 10 positions matching TRBD1. Germline values: CDR1 MNHEY, CDR2 SVGAGI. The CDR3 totals 13 residues. Losses at the gene ends were 6 bases for V and 8 bases for J; bases not matched to a gene: 6. CDR3 region: CASRETGGRGYTF. The CDR3 bases are TGTGCCAGCAGAGAGACAGGGGGCAGAGGCTACACCTTC.

This clone was counted a few times. The chain is built from TRBV5-4 and TRBJ2-5; possible D gene TRBD2, 5 bases. This CDR3 is 13 amino acids long. Germline V CDR1 and CDR2: SGHNT, YYREEE (reference sequence). V was shortened by 2 bases and J by 3 bases, with 8 bases between the two germline ends. This chain's CDR3 is CASSFFGKETQYF. CDR3 sequence (DNA): TGTGCCAGCAGCTTCTTCGGGAAAGAGACCCAGTACTTC.

This clone was found once. The CDR3 reads CASSLPGEQFF. DNA of the CDR3: TGTGCCAGCAGTTTGCCGGGTGAGCAGTTCTTC. This chain joins TRBV6-5 and TRBJ2-1; unclear D gene. Germline CDR1 is MNHEY and CDR2 is SVGAGI. The CDR3 consists of 11 residues. Trimming left V 4 bases short and J 9 bases short, with 7 bases between.

The chain carries TRBV5-8 and TRBJ1-4, with TRBD1 as a possible D gene (6 bases). Trimming shortened V by 4 bases and J by 4 bases, and 11 bases separated the two germline ends. This CDR3 spans 14 amino acids. Per the germline V gene, CDR1 is SGHTS and CDR2 is YDEGEE. The DNA for the CDR3 is TGTGCCAGCAGCCTATGGACAGATAATGAAAAACTGTTTTTT. As protein: CASSLWTDNEKLFF. Full variable domain (rest looked up from reference TRBV5-8 and TRBJ1-4): EAGVTQSPTHLIKTRGQQATLRCSPISGHTSVYWYQQALGLGLQFLLWYDEGEERNRGNFPPRFSGRQFPNYSSELNVNALELEDSALYLCASSLWTDNEKLFFGSGTQLSVL.

The chain joins TRBV9 to TRBJ2-6, with TRBD1 matching 9 bases. Germline CDR1 reads SGDLS; CDR2 reads YYNGEE. The CDR3 runs 17 residues. V lost 1 base and J lost 4; bases outside the gene matches: 6. The CDR3 nucleotides read TGTGCCAGCAGCGTACGGGACAGGGTAGGAGGGGCCAACGTCCTGACTTTC. Translating gives CASSVRDRVGGANVLTF.

The rearrangement uses TRBV18 and TRBJ1-4; D not certain. Trimming pared 0 bases from V and 2 bases from J, leaving 7 bases between. The CDR3 contains 15 residues. In germline, CDR1 is KGHSH, CDR2 LQKENI. The CDR3 coding sequence is TGTGCCAGCTCACCACCCGCGCGGACTAATGAAAAACTGTTTTTT. This gives the protein CASSPPARTNEKLFF.

The chain carries TRBV5-4 and TRBJ1-4; TRBD1 matches 8 bases. Germline-derived CDR1 and CDR2 are SGHNT and YYREEE (reference sequence). This CDR3 has 14 amino acids. V shed 4 bases and J 6 bases; nucleotides not matched to a gene: 5. The CDR3 coding sequence is TGTGCCAGCAGCCCCGGGACAGGCTATGAAAAACTGTTTTTT. It translates to CASSPGTGYEKLFF. The variable domain in full, with the rest retrieved from reference TRBV5-4 and TRBJ1-4, is ETGVTQSPTHLIKTRGQQVTLRCSSQSGHNTVSWYQQALGQGPQFIFQYYREEENGRGNFPPRFSGLQFPNYSSELNVNALELDDSALYLCASSPGTGYEKLFFGSGTQLSVL.

J is TRBJ2-7 and V is TRBV29-1, with 7 bases fitting TRBD1. Germline V lookup: CDR1 SQVTM, CDR2 ANQGSEA. V trimming: 2 bases; J trimming: 5 bases; junction bases outside the gene matches: 9. The length of the CDR3 is 14 residues. For the CDR3, the DNA is TGCAGCGTTGAATTGGTGACAGGGATCCACGAGCAGTACTTC. This sequence encodes CSVELVTGIHEQYF.

CDR3 coding DNA: TGTGCCAGCAGCGCCCAATTTAGCGGGGGGGCCAAAGATACGCAGTATTTT. This codes for CASSAQFSGGAKDTQYF. V is TRBV9 and J is TRBJ2-3; TRBD2 aligns across 11 bases. Germline V gene data show CDR1 as SGDLS and CDR2 as YYNGEE. Losses at the gene ends were 3 bases for V and 5 bases for J; bases not matched to a gene: 11. This CDR3 contains 17 residues.

The chain has TRBV19 and TRBJ1-5, with 9 bases that match TRBD1. The germline V gene has CDR1 LNHDA and CDR2 SQIVND (reference sequence). This CDR3 contains 14 residues. V was pared by 6 bases and J by 8 bases, with 8 bases of the junction left unmatched. Here the CDR3 reads CASRYTGGLEPQHF. In DNA form, the CDR3 reads TGTGCCAGTAGATATACAGGGGGCTTGGAGCCCCAGCATTTT.

The chain recombines TRBV10-1 with TRBJ2-2; 9 bases agree with TRBD1. The junction had 7 bases not matched to a gene; V was cut back by 0 bases and J by 5 bases. The germline V gene has CDR1 WNHNN and CDR2 SYGVQD (reference sequence). This CDR3 has 17 amino acids. CDR3 residues: CASSESNRGLRTGELFF. The CDR3 DNA is TGCGCCAGCAGTGAGTCAAACAGGGGGCTTCGTACCGGGGAGCTGTTTTTT.

The chain links TRBV30 to TRBJ2-7, with 12 bases that match TRBD1. Germline loops: CDR1 GTSNPN, CDR2 SVGIG (reference sequence). This CDR3 region has 16 residues. Germline trimming cut 2 bases from V and 5 bases from J; bases unmatched to any gene: 10. CDR3 amino acids: CAWSSKPGQGADEQYF. The CDR3 DNA follows: TGTGCCTGGAGTTCGAAGCCGGGACAGGGGGCGGACGAGCAGTACTTC.

Turning to this clone: Additional DNA sequences in this sample encode the identical CDR3. This chain links TRBV3-1 (or the pseudogene TRBV3-2) with TRBJ2-7; D possibly corresponds to TRBD1 (5 bases). V dropped 4 bases and J dropped 3 bases, with 10 bases sitting between them. The CDR3 consists of 13 residues. Germline CDR1 and CDR2: LGHDT and YNNKEL (reference sequence). DNA of the CDR3: TGTGCCAGCAGCCGGGGAAGGGGCTACGAGCAGTACTTC. It encodes CASSRGRGYEQYF.

Only a few counts were recorded for this clone. This chain uses TRBV2 with TRBJ2-7; 9 bases map to TRBD1. V lost 5 bases to trimming and J lost 7 bases; unmatched junction nucleotides: 12. Germline V CDR1 and CDR2: SNHLY, FYNNEI. CDR3 size: 15 residues. CDR3 loop: CASSKTTGGAWEQYF. The CDR3 region has the DNA TGTGCCAGCAGTAAAACTACAGGGGGCGCATGGGAGCAGTACTTC.

The gene calls are TRBV7-8 and TRBJ1-1, with 8 bases fitting TRBD1. V shed 5 bases and J 5 bases; nucleotides not matched to a gene: 7. This CDR3 contains 14 residues. The V gene's germline CDR1 is SGHVS and CDR2 FQNEAQ. CDR3 coding DNA: TGTGCCAGCAGCCTCCGACAGGGGAGGACTGAAGCTTTCTTT. Protein: CASSLRQGRTEAFF. Together with reference TRBV7-8 and TRBJ1-1, the CDR3 gives the full variable domain: GAGVSQSPRYKVAKRGQDVALRCDPISGHVSLFWYQQALGQGPEFLTYFQNEAQLDKSGLPSDRFFAERPEGSVSTLKIQRTQQEDSAVYLCASSLRQGRTEAFFGQGTRLTVV.

The rearrangement links TRBV5-6 to TRBJ2-1, with D perhaps TRBD1 (6 bases). The germline CDR1 and CDR2 sequences are SGHDT and YYEEEE. The CDR3 runs to 14 residues. V dropped 0 bases and J dropped 5 bases, with 9 bases sitting between them. The CDR3 here is CASSLVAGDNEQFF. In DNA, the CDR3 is TGTGCCAGCAGCTTGGTTGCAGGGGACAATGAGCAGTTCTTC.

This chain joins TRBV25-1 and TRBJ2-3, with 9 nucleotides matching TRBD2. The CDR3 sequence is 14 residues long. With 4 bases clipped from V and 6 bases from J, the junction kept 5 bases outside the gene matches. The V gene's germline CDR1 is MGHDK and CDR2 SYGVNS. CDR3 nucleotide sequence: TGTGCCAGCAGTGCTTTAGCGGGGGCGGATACGCAGTATTTT. Protein: CASSALAGADTQYF.